These 22 T cell receptor beta chains share one sample of origin, sequenced in a study of cytomegalovirus exposure and HLA in healthy donors (dated by TCRdb to 2015 to 2018). Library preparation was by the immunoSEQ multiplex PCR assay. The multiplex PCR relied on a mix of 60 forward primers for TCR Vbeta segments and 13 reverse primers for TCR Jbeta segments. Held by TCRdb, this immuneACCESS table contains in-frame sequences only and omits some clones. Under half of the omission traces to an unresolved V gene where checked; the cause of the rest is unknown. Present in this sample are around 53,000 clones, 82% of which were seen just once. The ten most abundant clones make up 2.5% to 3% of the sample. The sample comprised PBMCs. Receptors originate from a man between 45 and 60 years old in good health and CMV-seronegative.

This clone was counted between two and nine times. The chain employs TRBV2 and TRBJ1-3; D unclear. The CDR3 is made up of 14 amino acids. The ends were cut back, 6 bases at V and 0 bases at J, with 9 bases in the middle. Germline assignment: CDR1 SNHLY and CDR2 FYNNEI. CDR3 bases: TGTGCCAGCAGAGCTTCAGGCTCTGGAAACACCATATATTTT. It encodes CASRASGSGNTIYF.

This clone was picked up a small number of times. The chain combines TRBV6-5 with TRBJ2-7; D is possibly TRBD2 (6 bases). Per germline, CDR1 MNHEY and CDR2 SVGAGI. Deletions cut 6 bases from V and 8 bases from J, with 17 bases between. The CDR3 length is 13 residues. CDR3 DNA sequence: TGTGCCAGCAGGGCCGGGACTGCTACTCAGCAGTACTTC. Protein sequence: CASRAGTATQQYF.

The V gene is TRBV2, the J gene TRBJ2-5; TRBD2 is a possible D gene (6 bases). The better agreement between TRBJ2-7 and the DNA end casts doubt on the J call. The germline CDR1 and CDR2 sequences are SNHLY and FYNNEI. CDR3 length equals 14 residues. The CDR3 loop reads CASRAGTPPYEQYF. DNA for the CDR3: TGTGCCAGCAGGGCCGGGACTCCTCCCTACGAGCAGTACTTC.

In nucleotides, the CDR3 is TGCAGCGCAACCGGACAGGACCAAGAGACCCAGTACTTC. Its translation is CSATGQDQETQYF. The J gene is TRBJ2-5, the V gene TRBV29-1, with 7 bases matching TRBD1. Germline CDR1 and CDR2: SQVTM and ANQGSEA. Losses at the gene ends were 7 bases for V and 0 bases for J; bases not matched to a gene: 5. This CDR3 comprises 13 residues. Filled out from reference TRBV29-1 and TRBJ2-5, the complete variable domain reads SAVISQKPSRDICQRGTSLTIQCQVDSQVTMMFWYRQQPGQSLTLIATANQGSEATYESGFVIDKFPISRPNLTFSTLTVSNMSPEDSSIYLCSATGQDQETQYFGPGTRLLVL.

The chain carries TRBV2 and TRBJ2-7; 7 bases are a match to TRBD1. CDR1 is SNHLY and CDR2 is FYNNEI in the germline V gene. The CDR3 spans 15 residues. The V segment lost 1 base and the J segment 3 bases; nucleotides outside the gene matches: 6. The CDR3 DNA reads TGTGCCAGCAGTGAAGAGGTGACAGGGAACTACGAGCAGTACTTC. This gives the protein CASSEEVTGNYEQYF.

This chain joins TRBV5-4 and TRBJ2-7, with D unresolved. Germline-derived CDR1 and CDR2 are SGHNT and YYREEE (reference sequence). Between the trimmed V and J ends, which lost 1 base and 4 bases, there was a span of 12 bases. This CDR3 spans 14 amino acids. This CDR3 reads CASSLWPQIYEQYF. For the CDR3, the DNA is TGTGCCAGCAGCTTGTGGCCCCAGATATACGAGCAGTACTTC.

In its sample, this clone was seen once. The CDR3 region has the DNA TGCGCCAGCAGCTGGGGCCTCGGGCGCCAAGAGACCCAGTACTTC. Residues: CASSWGLGRQETQYF. The chain has TRBV5-1 and TRBJ2-5, with D possibly being TRBD1 (5 bases). The germline gives CDR1 SGHRS, CDR2 YFSETQ. The V end was cut by 3 bases, the J end by 1 base, with 13 bases between. This CDR3 contains 15 residues.

The V gene is TRBV5-1, the J gene TRBJ2-3, with a weak D call TRBD2 (6 bases). CDR1 SGHRS and CDR2 YFSETQ come from the germline V gene. CDR3 length equals 15 residues. The germline V and J ends were trimmed by 5 bases and 0 bases, with 13 bases remaining between them. CDR3 coding DNA: TGCGCCAGCAGGTCTCTGGCGGGGAGCACAGATACGCAGTATTTT. Its translation: CASRSLAGSTDTQYF.

The rearrangement uses TRBV6-5 and TRBJ2-3, with 7 bases aligning to TRBD1. The CDR3 loop spans 14 amino acids. Germline CDR1 MNHEY, CDR2 SVGAGI. The J segment lost 3 bases and the V segment lost 8 bases, leaving 8 bases of the junction unmatched. For the CDR3, the DNA is TGTGCCAGCCGGCGAGGGGGCTCGACAGATACGCAGTATTTT. Protein: CASRRGGSTDTQYF.

This sequence joins TRBV6-1 and TRBJ1-5, with 7 bases fitting TRBD1. This CDR3 is 13 amino acids long. The V segment lost 6 bases and the J segment 4 bases; nucleotides outside the gene matches: 3. The germline gives CDR1 MNHNS, CDR2 SASEGT. CDR3 sequence (DNA): TGTGCCAGCAGAACAGGGGAGAATCAGCCCCAGCATTTT. Translation: CASRTGENQPQHF.

This clone is a singleton in its sample. The chain recombines TRBV14 with TRBJ2-3, with a weak D call TRBD1 (7 bases). Trimming stripped 2 bases from V and 5 bases from J, with 26 bases between. Germline V gene sequence: CDR1 SGHDN, CDR2 FVKESK. The CDR3 runs 19 residues. As DNA, the CDR3 is TGTGCCAGCAGCCAAATCCGGGCGGCCGGCCCAGGGGGGAGAGATACGCAGTATTTT. This encodes CASSQIRAAGPGGRDTQYF. Full variable domain (missing parts from reference TRBV14 and TRBJ2-3): EAGVTQFPSHSVIEKGQTVTLRCDPISGHDNLYWYRRVMGKEIKFLLHFVKESKQDESGMPNNRFLAERTGGTYSTLKVQPAELEDSGVYFCASSQIRAAGPGGRDTQYFGPGTRLTVL.

The rearrangement joins TRBV9 to TRBJ2-7; D may be TRBD2 (5 bases). Trimming stripped 3 bases from V and 2 bases from J, with 12 bases between. CDR1 and CDR2 from the germline V gene are SGDLS and YYNGEE. The CDR3 is 14 residues long. CDR3: CASSEEDRAYEQYF. The CDR3, as DNA: TGTGCCAGCAGCGAGGAGGACCGCGCCTACGAGCAGTACTTC.

DNA of the CDR3: TGTGCCAGCAGTACCGACAGGGCGGATCAGCCCCAGCATTTT. This translates into CASSTDRADQPQHF. The genes are TRBV6-5 and TRBJ1-5; 7 nucleotides match TRBD1. V trimming: 5 bases; J trimming: 5 bases; junction bases outside the gene matches: 6. The germline V gene encodes CDR1 MNHEY and CDR2 SVGAGI. The CDR3 contains 14 residues.

The J gene is TRBJ2-3, the V gene TRBV4-2; 7 nucleotides match TRBD2. Germline V lookup: CDR1 LGHNA, CDR2 YNFKEQ. V trimming: 0 bases; J trimming: 0 bases; junction bases outside the gene matches: 6. This CDR3 comprises 17 residues. CDR3 sequence: CASSQERMRGSTDTQYF. The CDR3 bases are TGTGCCAGCAGCCAAGAGAGGATGCGGGGGAGCACAGATACGCAGTATTTT.

This CDR3 reads CAVGQSSYEQYF. CDR3 in DNA: TGTGCCGTAGGACAGAGCTCCTACGAGCAGTACTTC. The rearrangement uses TRBV19 and TRBJ2-7; tentative D call: TRBD1 (6 bases). Germline V gives CDR1 LNHDA, CDR2 SQIVND (reference sequence). Trimming cost V 11 bases and J 0 bases, with 11 bases left between them. This CDR3 has 12 amino acids.

This clone was observed a few times. This probably arose from a read error, given a far larger clone one base away. The gene calls are TRBV2 and TRBJ2-5, with 7 bases lining up with TRBD2. J lost 7 bases, V lost 3 bases, and 8 bases had no gene match. Germline V lookup: CDR1 SNHLY, CDR2 FYNNEI. There are 14 residues in the CDR3. In DNA form, the CDR3 reads TGTGCCAGCAGTGACCCGGATTCGGGGGGGACCCAGTACTTC. It is translated as CASSDPDSGGTQYF.

The rearrangement uses TRBV18 and TRBJ1-6, with no clear D. Trimming took off 3 bases at V and 6 bases at J, with 6 bases between the two ends. Germline V CDR1 and CDR2: KGHSH, LQKENI. The CDR3 spans 13 residues. This CDR3 reads CASSPKLNSPLHF. In DNA, the CDR3 is TGTGCCAGCTCACCGAAGCTTAATTCACCCCTCCACTTT.

DNA for the CDR3: TGTGCCAGCGTCCCGCGGCGGGGAGTGAGTAATGAGCAGTTCTTC. This encodes CASVPRRGVSNEQFF. The chain joins TRBV5-5 to TRBJ2-1; maybe TRBD2 (6 bases). The CDR3 covers 15 residues. V lost 7 bases and J lost 7, with 21 bases in between. Germline V gene data show CDR1 as SGHKS and CDR2 as YYEKEE (reference sequence).

The CDR3 DNA is TGTGCCAGCAGCGGTCAATACAGGGATAAAAACATTCAGTACTTC. Translated: CASSGQYRDKNIQYF. The rearrangement joins TRBV9 to TRBJ2-4; a weak D match, TRBD1 (6 bases). Germline V gene sequence: CDR1 SGDLS, CDR2 YYNGEE. Trimming pared 3 bases from V and 4 bases from J, leaving 14 bases between. CDR3 size: 15 residues.

The genes are TRBV6-5 and TRBJ2-5; 7 bases fit TRBD1. The DNA end lines up better with TRBJ2-7; the J call may be wrong. The germline CDR1 and CDR2 sequences are MNHEY and SVGAGI. The CDR3 spans 14 residues. CDR3 sequence reads: CASSYTGQDYEQYF. Here the CDR3 DNA reads TGTGCCAGCAGTTACACAGGACAGGACTACGAGCAGTACTTC.

The V and J genes are TRBV28 and TRBJ1-1; D might be TRBD1 (6 bases). Germline V CDR1 and CDR2: MDHEN, SYDVKM. This CDR3 spans 12 amino acids. With 3 bases removed from V and 13 bases from J, the gap between germline ends came to 15 bases. The CDR3 protein is CASSFRQARSFF. CDR3 DNA sequence: TGTGCCAGCAGTTTCCGACAGGCTCGCAGTTTCTTT.

The chain is built from TRBV7-2 and TRBJ1-2, with D tentatively TRBD1 (6 bases). Germline values: CDR1 SGHTA, CDR2 FQGNSA. V was clipped by 6 bases and J by 3 bases, with 20 bases between them. The CDR3 consists of 16 residues. CDR3 in DNA: TGTGCCAGCAGACCAAACAGAGGGGGGGTACACTATGGCTACACCTTC. Protein sequence: CASRPNRGGVHYGYTF.